The 19 T cell receptor beta chains listed next were all sequenced from one sample in a study of identical twins. TCRdb redid the calling of the 5' RACE reads with MiXCR, one entry per CDR3 protein. Found here are about 810,000 distinct CDR3 sequences, 9% to 15% of them singletons; the top ten hold 1.5% to 2%. The data were also submitted as part of a second study, on yellow fever vaccine responses in identical twins.

Sequenced material: PBMCs. All receptors derive from a woman under 30 in good health.

CDR3 in DNA: TGTGCCAGCAGCTTAATTAGCGGGGGTCCTAGCTCCTACAATGAGCAGTTCTTC. Residues: CASSLISGGPSSYNEQFF. V usage is TRBV11-1 and J usage is TRBJ2-1, with 9 bases identical to TRBD2. CDR1 and CDR2 from the germline V gene are SGHAT and FQDESV (reference sequence). Losses at the gene ends were 2 bases for V and 0 bases for J; bases not matched to a gene: 8. The CDR3 has 18 residues.

There are many counts of this clonotype. The V gene is TRBV20-1, the J gene TRBJ2-5; D remains unclear. Germline loops: CDR1 DFQATT, CDR2 SNEGSKA (reference sequence). The CDR3 covers 14 residues. With 1 base removed from V and 2 bases from J, the gap between germline ends came to 11 bases. The CDR3, as DNA: TGCAGTGCTAGAGGCCCCAAGGAACAAGAGACCCAGTACTTC. Translating it yields CSARGPKEQETQYF.

The CDR3 coding sequence is TGTGCCAGCAGGAGGGGGAGGGCCGGGGAGCAGTACTTC. Amino acid sequence: CASRRGRAGEQYF. The chain carries TRBV27 and TRBJ2-7; weak D call: TRBD2 (7 bases). The V end lost 6 bases, the J end lost 7 bases, and 16 bases lay between the germline ends. The germline CDR1 and CDR2 sequences are MNHEY and SMNVEV (reference sequence). This CDR3 is built from 13 residues.

This clonotype appeared a few times. A much larger clone lies a single base off, so this may be a read error. V gene TRBV20-1 combines with J gene TRBJ2-3; tentative D call: TRBD2 (6 bases). Germline V lookup: CDR1 DFQATT, CDR2 SNEGSKA (reference sequence). The length of the CDR3 is 13 residues. V dropped 3 bases and J dropped 1 base, with 8 bases sitting between them. The CDR3 is CSASGGRTDTQYF. DNA for the CDR3: TGCAGTGCTAGCGGGGGACGCACAGATACGCAGTATTTT.

Remarks on this clonotype: The junction differs from germline at one of its ends, possibly a read error. The rearrangement joins TRBV12-3 or TRBV12-4 to TRBJ2-7, with 8 bases lining up with TRBD1. The CDR3 has 13 amino acids. CDR3 bases: TGTGCCAGCAGTTTAGCCGGACAGGGAAAGGCGAACTTC. Translating gives CASSLAGQGKANF.

This clonotype has more than one count but fewer than ten. The chain links TRBV6-2 or TRBV6-3 to TRBJ2-7; maybe TRBD1 (6 bases). The CDR3 consists of 14 residues. V gave up 0 bases and J gave up 1 base, with 7 bases separating them. CDR1 and CDR2 (germline): MNHEY, SVGEGT. The CDR3 region is CASSYSQGSYEQYV. CDR3 sequence (DNA): TGTGCCAGCAGTTACTCACAGGGTTCCTACGAGCAGTACGTC.

The chain combines TRBV4-1 with TRBJ2-7; TRBD1 might be the D (5 bases). The CDR3 runs 13 residues. The ends were cut back, 3 bases at V and 9 bases at J, with 15 bases in the middle. The germline V gene encodes CDR1 MGHRA and CDR2 YSYEKL. The CDR3 nucleotides read TGCGCCAGCAGCCAGGATCAGGGTTTTGTGCAGTACGTC. This encodes CASSQDQGFVQYV.

The sample holds many counts of this clonotype. The chain joins TRBV2 to TRBJ2-7; D remains ambiguous. Germline V gene data show CDR1 as SNHLY and CDR2 as FYNNEI. V gave up 0 bases and J gave up 0 bases, with 9 bases separating them. The length of the CDR3 is 15 residues. CDR3 DNA: TGTGCCAGCAGTGAAGCGAGATCGGACTCCTACGAGCAGTACGTC. Translation: CASSEARSDSYEQYV.

This clonotype came up many times. This rearrangement joins TRBV12-3 or TRBV12-4 to TRBJ2-3, with 7 bases matching TRBD2. The V gene end was trimmed by 2 bases and the J gene end by 3 bases; junction bases not matched to a gene: 5. The CDR3 is 15 residues long. This chain's CDR3 is CASSLLRGSTDTQYF. In DNA form, the CDR3 reads TGTGCCAGCAGTTTATTGCGGGGGTCGACAGATACGCAGTATTTT.

This clonotype was counted a few times. The DNA for the CDR3 is TGTGCCAGTAGTATGGTAGCGGGAATGGCCGGGGAGCTGTTTTTT. Its protein is CASSMVAGMAGELFF. The chain carries TRBV19 and TRBJ2-2, with 8 bases that match TRBD2. The CDR3 length is 15 residues. Germline CDR1 is LNHDA and CDR2 is SQIVND (reference sequence). The junction had 6 bases not matched to a gene; V was cut back by 3 bases and J by 6 bases.

V gene TRBV12-3 or TRBV12-4 combines with J gene TRBJ1-6; 10 bases agree with TRBD1. With 10 bases clipped from V and 6 bases from J, the junction kept 9 bases outside the gene matches. This CDR3 has 15 residues. The CDR3 DNA is TGTGCCACAACTCCGACAGGGGGCTCTAATTCACCCCTCCACTTT. Its protein is CATTPTGGSNSPLHF.

This clonotype was observed a few times. The CDR3 sequence is CASSPDRPKNIQYF. The CDR3 DNA reads TGTGCCAGCTCACCAGACAGGCCGAAAAACATTCAGTACTTC. The chain is built from TRBV18 and TRBJ2-4; D may be TRBD1 (6 bases). The ends were cut back, 2 bases at V and 4 bases at J, with 9 bases in the middle. CDR1 is KGHSH and CDR2 is LQKENI in the germline V gene. The CDR3 totals 14 residues.

In this sample, this clonotype turned up a few times. The rearrangement joins TRBV11-2 to TRBJ2-5; unclear D gene. The V gene lost 5 bases and the J gene lost 1 base, with 11 bases spanning the gap. Germline V gene lookup returns CDR1 SGHAT and CDR2 FQNNGV. This CDR3 contains 14 residues. The CDR3 is CASSPLWAQETQYF. As DNA, the CDR3 is TGTGCCAGCAGCCCCTTATGGGCCCAAGAGACCCAGTACTTC.

This clonotype was picked up a small number of times. The chain joins TRBV19 to TRBJ1-2; TRBD1 might be the D (6 bases). Germline V CDR1 and CDR2: LNHDA, SQIVND (reference sequence). This CDR3 has 14 residues. Trimming left V 7 bases short and J 4 bases short, with 16 bases between. Written as DNA, the CDR3 is TGTGCCAGTACCCCACCCGACAGGAGCTATGGCTACACCTTC. The encoded protein is CASTPPDRSYGYTF.

The chain is built from TRBV5-1 and TRBJ2-3; the match to TRBD1 covers 7 bases. The junction had 6 bases not matched to a gene; V was cut back by 4 bases and J by 1 base. This CDR3 region has 15 residues. CDR1 is SGHRS and CDR2 is YFSETQ in the germline V gene. The CDR3 nucleotides read TGCGCCAGCAGCCCAGAAGGACAGGGCACAGATACGCAGTATTTT. This translates into CASSPEGQGTDTQYF.

This clonotype showed up many times. This chain links TRBV5-1 with TRBJ2-2; 12 bases are a match to TRBD2. The CDR3 covers 15 residues. Trimming at V came to 4 bases and at J to 4 bases, leaving 2 bases not matched to a gene. From germline, CDR1 is SGHRS and CDR2 YFSETQ. The DNA of the CDR3 is TGCGCCAGCAGCCAGACTAGCGGGAGCACCGGGGAGCTGTTTTTT. Amino acid sequence: CASSQTSGSTGELFF. Complete variable domain (other parts from reference TRBV5-1 and TRBJ2-2): KAGVTQTPRYLIKTRGQQVTLSCSPISGHRSVSWYQQTPGQGLQFLFEYFSETQRNKGNFPGRFSGRQFSNSRSEMNVSTLELGDSALYLCASSQTSGSTGELFFGEGSRLTVL.

This clonotype has a handful of counts. The CDR3 loop is CASRGNAYGYTF. Written as DNA, the CDR3 is TGTGCCAGCAGGGGCAATGCCTATGGCTACACCTTC. The chain is built from TRBV12-3 or TRBV12-4 and TRBJ1-2; D gene uncertain. The V end lost 6 bases, the J end lost 4 bases, and 9 bases lay between the germline ends. The CDR3 consists of 12 residues.

This clonotype was found many times. This sequence joins TRBV7-2 and TRBJ2-5, with TRBD2 matching over 11 bases. From germline, CDR1 is SGHTA and CDR2 FQGNSA. Unmatched junction bases numbered 5, after V lost 1 base and J lost 4 bases. This CDR3 spans 16 amino acids. Here the CDR3 DNA reads TGTGCCAGCAGCTTAGAGCTAGCGGGGGGACTAGAGACCCAGTACTTC. This sequence encodes CASSLELAGGLETQYF.

This clonotype was seen only a few times. The rearrangement uses TRBV11-3 and TRBJ2-1, with D maybe TRBD2 (5 bases). Trimming pared 1 base from V and 5 bases from J, leaving 18 bases between. CDR1 is SGHNT, CDR2 YENEEA, per germline. The CDR3 extends over 17 amino acids. The CDR3 spells CASSLGAGVFGHNEQFF. The CDR3 DNA is TGTGCCAGCAGCTTAGGGGCCGGGGTTTTCGGGCACAATGAGCAGTTCTTC.